The present entry profiles one T cell receptor beta chain with its context. Its cognate antigen has yet to be identified. Base qualities are not provided; no much larger clone lies one nucleotide away. TCRbeta CDR3 regions were amplified from genomic DNA using the immunoSEQ Assay, a bias-controlled multiplex PCR. The paper's processing steps were these. Within the assay, amplification of reference gene primers was used to estimate how many nucleated cells each sample contained. To quantify the absolute abundance of each unique TCRbeta CDR3 rearrangement, sequence reads were collapsed and filtered. For each sample, productive Simpson clonality was calculated as the square root of Simpson's diversity index across productive rearrangements. TCRdb took this table from immuneACCESS and kept in-frame rearrangements with V and J called. Such tables lack part of the clones; where checked against another copy, unresolved V genes explain under half of the gap, and the rest is unexplained. That table gives V, J and clone size, and the DNA gave D and trimming. For this sample there are over 85,000 clones; 75% to 95% appear just once. The ten largest clones capture about 4% of the sample.

Whole blood was collected in K2EDTA tubes by collaborating institutions according to the institutions' own protocols. For TCRbeta analysis, collaborators shipped samples as frozen whole blood, isolated PBMCs, or DNA extracted from either of those sample types. The source of the sample is a study of blood T cell repertoires in COVID-19 (dated by TCRdb to 2018 to 2021). Regarding the study in general: Collaborator samples came from the United States, Italy and Spain and covered acute and convalescent phases of COVID-19. HLA class I and class II types, where available, came from metadata supplied by the sample provider rather than from assay-based typing. The dataset comprised deeply sampled blood TCRbeta repertoires from subjects exposed to, actively infected with, or recovered from COVID-19. The samples were drawn from two sources: the first 160 participants of the ongoing ImmuneRACE study, and 1,200 or so subjects contributed by 6 global collaborators. The material from the prospective study consisted of cDNA or gDNA derived from T cells, B-cell-depleted T cells, or PBMCs. Nearly every sample came with metadata listing a de-identified subject ID, COVID-19 status, age in years and sex. The repertoires were released in a freely available public database meant as a resource for research on the immune response to SARS-CoV-2. General conclusions and limits of the study: Clinical and demographic metadata were provided uncurated, with the amount varying by source and participant.

What was sequenced was peripheral blood. The receptor's source is a man between 18 and 35 years old with acute or convalescent COVID-19.

The DNA is TGTGCCAGCAGTTTAGTCCCCTATACTGAAGCTTTCTTT. The resulting protein is CASSLVPYTEAFF. The rearrangement joined TRBV27 to TRBJ1-1; the D gene is not confidently resolved. The germline V gene (reference sequence) specifies MNHEY as CDR1 and SMNVEV as CDR2. Measured from the cysteine to the phenylalanine, the CDR3 is 13 residues long. The only DNA kept is the CDR3, 39 bases in frame from the first base. A distance of 9 bases separates the germline ends of V and J, which lose 2 bases and 5 bases respectively.